This record concerns one T cell receptor beta chain sequence. Its antigen is unidentified. These data come from a study of cytomegalovirus exposure and HLA in healthy donors. Study-wide findings and caveats: According to the study, 150 to 200 TCR beta chains were cytomegalovirus-associated.

Generated by immunoSEQ multiplex PCR, the TCRdb table keeps only in-frame clones and is missing some. This sample has more than 140,000 clones, with roughly 89% found just once. The validation cohort, a group of under 150 subjects, included the donors and was separate from the roughly 670-subject first cohort. V was pared by 6 bases and J by 3 bases, with 6 bases between. The V gene's germline CDR1 is MGHDK and CDR2 SYGVNS. The CDR3 has 11 amino acids. Sequenced: PBMCs. This TCR derives from a woman aged 18-30 years in good health and CMV-seropositive. This sequence joins TRBV25-1 and TRBJ2-7; D is unresolved. The DNA of the CDR3 is TGTGCCAGCAGCAGACTCTACGAGCAGTACTTC. It encodes CASSRLYEQYF.